This entry features one T cell receptor beta chain sequence. This clone was counted once. What antigen it recognizes has not been identified. It has no much larger one-base neighbor in the sample; base qualities were not kept. Each clonotype received, on average, about 9.7x coverage in deep resolution sequencing performed on a MiSeq, where the target depth lay between 1 in 1 million and 1 in 200,000 T cells. TCR beta libraries were generated with the immunoSEQ hsTCRB Kit. The paper's processing steps were these. The data were analyzed with ImmunoSEQ Analyzer and ImmunoSEQ Data Assistant, and V, D and J gene assignments followed IMGT definitions. Clonality was computed as one minus normalized Shannon entropy of productive rearrangement frequencies, ranging from 0 to 1. Only overrepresented clonotypes making up at least 0.05% of each patient's repertoire were included in the public clonotype analysis. About twelve age-matched healthy donor repertoires from immuneACCESS were used as controls for clonality. As stored in TCRdb, this immuneACCESS dataset retains in-frame rearrangements with V and J assigned. A fraction of the clones does not appear; measured against another copy, unresolved V genes explain less than half of the discrepancy, and the remainder lacks a known reason. The V and J calls and clone size were taken over from that table, and D and trimming were inferred from the DNA. The sample table holds under 200,000 clones, of which around 84% were seen once. The biggest ten clones account for approximately 2% of the sample.

The sample originates from a study of cytotoxic CD8 clonotypes in ibrutinib-treated CLL (dated by TCRdb to the early 2020s). A note on the overall study: The cohort included about 15 treatment-naive and approximately twelve relapsed/refractory patients; approximately 17 were IGHV unmutated. Responses were partial in around 24 patients and complete in 2; after median approximately 69 months follow-up, 14 stayed in remission and roughly twelve progressed. Samples at response were collected after a median of around twelve months of treatment, with a range of about 6 to 36 months. Samples averaged roughly 280,000 productive templates and tens of thousands of productive rearrangements. Of the roughly 90 participants in the trial, roughly 26 had longitudinal samples available. Cryopreserved peripheral blood mononuclear cells were collected before treatment, at response, and at either disease progression or sustained remission. All remission and progressive disease samples were collected while patients were still receiving ibrutinib.

Counted from cysteine to phenylalanine, this CDR3 has 15 amino acids. The kept DNA is CDR3 alone, 45 bases in frame from the first base. V loses 4 bases at its end and J loses 8 bases; junction bases beyond the gene matches: 9. CDR1 is given as SGHTA and CDR2 as FQGNSA, both from the germline V gene. Summary of the overall study and its limitations: At baseline, clonality was higher than in age-matched healthy donors and showed a strong correlation with circulating CD8+ T-cell counts. Sustained-remission and progressing patients did not have matched sampling times, and lymph node repertoires were not examined. Public clonotypes were rare and either shrank or stayed stable during treatment, and the rise in clonality at ibrutinib response reflected expansion of private clonotypes. At ibrutinib response clonality went up, during sustained remission it held steady, and at progression it dropped back toward baseline.

Per the publication, the time point label means: about eleven months on ibrutinib. For TCR beta library preparation, 1.5 to 2.5 micrograms of genomic DNA was extracted from cryopreserved PBMCs. Longitudinal blood samples from CLL patients on ibrutinib monotherapy underwent high-throughput TCR beta sequencing. The patients were enrolled in a single-center, open-label phase 2 trial of ibrutinib monotherapy. In this chain, TRBV7-2 is recombined with TRBJ1-5; 9 nucleotides in the junction match TRBD1. The receptor comes from a human donor with chronic lymphocytic leukemia. The sample consisted of PBMCs, taken after 12 months of ibrutinib treatment. The base sequence is TGTGCCAGCAGCTCCGGACAGGGGAGCGGGAAGCCCCAGCATTTT. Its amino acids are CASSSGQGSGKPQHF.